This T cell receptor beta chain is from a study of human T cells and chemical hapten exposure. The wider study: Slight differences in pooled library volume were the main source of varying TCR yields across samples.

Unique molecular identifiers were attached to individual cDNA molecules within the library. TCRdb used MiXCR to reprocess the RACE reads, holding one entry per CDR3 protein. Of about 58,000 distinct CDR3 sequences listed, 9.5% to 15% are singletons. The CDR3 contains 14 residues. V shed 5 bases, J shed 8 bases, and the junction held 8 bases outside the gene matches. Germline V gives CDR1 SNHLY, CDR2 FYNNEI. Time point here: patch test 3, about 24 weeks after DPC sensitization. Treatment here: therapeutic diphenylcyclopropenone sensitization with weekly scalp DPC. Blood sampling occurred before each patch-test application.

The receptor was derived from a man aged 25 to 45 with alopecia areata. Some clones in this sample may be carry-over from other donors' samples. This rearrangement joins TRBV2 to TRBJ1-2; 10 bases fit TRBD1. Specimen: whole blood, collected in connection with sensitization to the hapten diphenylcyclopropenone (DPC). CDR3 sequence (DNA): TGTGCCAGCAGTACGCGACAGGGGGCAGAAGGCTACACCTTC. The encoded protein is CASSTRQGAEGYTF. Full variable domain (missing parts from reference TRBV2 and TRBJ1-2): EPEVTQTPSHQVTQMGQEVILRCVPISNHLYFYWYRQILGQKVEFLVSFYNNEISEKSEIFDDQFSVERPDGSNFTLKIRSTKLEDSAMYFCASSTRQGAEGYTFGSGTRLTVV.